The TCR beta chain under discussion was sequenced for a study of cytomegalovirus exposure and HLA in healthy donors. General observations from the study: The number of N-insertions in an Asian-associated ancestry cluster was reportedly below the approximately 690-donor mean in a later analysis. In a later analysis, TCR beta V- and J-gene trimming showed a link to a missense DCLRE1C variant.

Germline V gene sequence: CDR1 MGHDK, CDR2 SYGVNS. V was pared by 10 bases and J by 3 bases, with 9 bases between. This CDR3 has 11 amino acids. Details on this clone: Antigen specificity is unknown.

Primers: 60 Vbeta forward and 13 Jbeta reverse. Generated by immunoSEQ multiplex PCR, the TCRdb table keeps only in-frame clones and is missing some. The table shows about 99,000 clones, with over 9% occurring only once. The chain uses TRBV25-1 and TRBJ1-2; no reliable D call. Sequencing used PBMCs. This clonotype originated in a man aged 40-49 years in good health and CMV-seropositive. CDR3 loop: CATRRDYGYTF. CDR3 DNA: TGTGCCACCAGACGGGACTATGGCTACACCTTC.